The clone carrying this T cell receptor beta chain was detected only once. The antigen remains undetermined. Single viable CD3+CD4+CD8-CD45RO+ cells were sorted as the memory CD4+ T cells. Serostatus was set by detecting CMV pp150, pp28, p38, p52 IgG. Data came from immunoSEQ multiplex PCR; TCRdb stores just in-frame clones and leaves some out. There are under 50,000 clones in the sample; 79% occur only once, and around 5.2% lies in the top ten. The source of the sample is a study of memory CD4+ T cells and cytomegalovirus serostatus. Overall study: Donors were healthy Belgian adults, under ten CMV seropositive and about 24 seronegative. Regarding the study as a whole: Each of roughly 65 CMV-associated TCRbeta sequences occurred in one to five individuals. CMV serostatus prediction reached median AUC roughly 0.95, or 0.91 with US-trained model.

This receptor was obtained from an adult in good health and CMV-seropositive. Sample: memory CD4+ T cells from blood.

The CDR3 reads CASSTPPGAPDTQYF. CDR3 bases: TGTGCCAGCAGCACACCCCCGGGTGCGCCGGATACGCAGTATTTT. The chain recombines TRBV7-2 with TRBJ2-3, with D unclear. In germline, CDR1 is SGHTA, CDR2 FQGNSA. This CDR3 region has 15 residues. Trimming stripped 5 bases from V and 6 bases from J, with 18 bases between. The full variable domain, completed using reference TRBV7-2 and TRBJ2-3, is GAGVSQSPSNKVTEKGKDVELRCDPISGHTALYWYRQSLGQGLEFLIYFQGNSAPDKSGLPSDRFSAERTGGSVSTLTIQRTQQEDSAVYLCASSTPPGAPDTQYFGPGTRLTVL.